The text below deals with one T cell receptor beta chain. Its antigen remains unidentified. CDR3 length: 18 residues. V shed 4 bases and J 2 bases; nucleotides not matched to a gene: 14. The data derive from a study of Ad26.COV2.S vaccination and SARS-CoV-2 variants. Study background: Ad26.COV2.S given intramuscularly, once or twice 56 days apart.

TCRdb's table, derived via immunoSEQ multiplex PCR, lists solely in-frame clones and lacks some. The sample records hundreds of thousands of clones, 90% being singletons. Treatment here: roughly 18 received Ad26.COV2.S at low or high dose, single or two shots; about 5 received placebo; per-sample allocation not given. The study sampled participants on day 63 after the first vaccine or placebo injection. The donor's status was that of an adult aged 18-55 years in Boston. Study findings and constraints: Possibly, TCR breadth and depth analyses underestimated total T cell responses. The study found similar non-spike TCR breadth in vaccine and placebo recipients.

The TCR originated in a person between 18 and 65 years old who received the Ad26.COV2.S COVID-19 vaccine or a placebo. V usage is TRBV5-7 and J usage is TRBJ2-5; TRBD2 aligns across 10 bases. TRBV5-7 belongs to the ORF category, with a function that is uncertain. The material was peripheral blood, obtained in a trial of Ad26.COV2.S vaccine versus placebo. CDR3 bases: TGTGCCAGCAGCAGCAGTACTAGCGGGATTTTTCATCAAGAGACCCAGTACTTC. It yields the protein CASSSSTSGIFHQETQYF.